The T cell receptor beta chain described here comes from a study of CD8+ T cells in alopecia areata. Whole-study findings and limits: Between patients, shared TCR sequences were less clear than in mice. This was possibly due in part to HLA diversity in the patient population.

After isolation, RNA underwent reverse transcription to generate cDNA as the sequencing template. Assay: immunoSEQ multiplex PCR; the TCRdb copy retains only in-frame clones and omits some. The sample yields around 190,000 clones, around three fifths seen once. Concerning this clone: Antigen: not known.

This CDR3 is 13 amino acids long. V lost 0 bases to trimming and J lost 2 bases, with 5 bases between them. Germline V gives CDR1 SGHRS, CDR2 YFSETQ. V gene TRBV5-1 combines with J gene TRBJ1-2; D may be TRBD1 (5 bases). The sample was CD8+ T cells sorted from blood. This receptor was taken from a human donor in good health. The CDR3 sequence is CASSLEGNYGYTF. In DNA form, the CDR3 reads TGCGCCAGCAGCTTGGAGGGGAACTATGGCTACACCTTC. The full variable domain, rest sourced from reference TRBV5-1 and TRBJ1-2, is KAGVTQTPRYLIKTRGQQVTLSCSPISGHRSVSWYQQTPGQGLQFLFEYFSETQRNKGNFPGRFSGRQFSNSRSEMNVSTLELGDSALYLCASSLEGNYGYTFGSGTRLTVV.